Here is one T cell receptor (beta chain) with its context. Its antigen remains unidentified. Method: immunoSEQ multiplex PCR; TCRdb's copy keeps in-frame clones and lacks some. The table has about 140,000 clones, 70% to 85% seen once. This sample is drawn from a study of cytomegalovirus exposure and HLA in healthy donors. Study summary: A subsequent analysis stated that the roughly 130 validation repertoires were run on the same platform as the 600 to 750 first-cohort repertoires.

Regarding the study as a whole: It was found in a later analysis that first-cohort TCR clusters tended to co-occur in the 90 to 150 validation repertoires. It was reported that the classifier diagnosed cytomegalovirus status with high specificity and sensitivity in both the original and validation cohorts.

This sequence was found in a man aged 25 to 45 in good health and CMV-seropositive. Sequencing input: PBMCs.

CDR3 loop: CASRAGGAGRETQYF. The CDR3 bases are TGTGCCAGCAGAGCAGGTGGGGCCGGGAGGGAGACCCAGTACTTC. The gene calls are TRBV6-1 and TRBJ2-5; 7 positions match TRBD2. V was clipped by 6 bases and J by 5 bases; unmatched bases: 12. The CDR3 length is 15 residues. Germline V gives CDR1 MNHNS, CDR2 SASEGT.